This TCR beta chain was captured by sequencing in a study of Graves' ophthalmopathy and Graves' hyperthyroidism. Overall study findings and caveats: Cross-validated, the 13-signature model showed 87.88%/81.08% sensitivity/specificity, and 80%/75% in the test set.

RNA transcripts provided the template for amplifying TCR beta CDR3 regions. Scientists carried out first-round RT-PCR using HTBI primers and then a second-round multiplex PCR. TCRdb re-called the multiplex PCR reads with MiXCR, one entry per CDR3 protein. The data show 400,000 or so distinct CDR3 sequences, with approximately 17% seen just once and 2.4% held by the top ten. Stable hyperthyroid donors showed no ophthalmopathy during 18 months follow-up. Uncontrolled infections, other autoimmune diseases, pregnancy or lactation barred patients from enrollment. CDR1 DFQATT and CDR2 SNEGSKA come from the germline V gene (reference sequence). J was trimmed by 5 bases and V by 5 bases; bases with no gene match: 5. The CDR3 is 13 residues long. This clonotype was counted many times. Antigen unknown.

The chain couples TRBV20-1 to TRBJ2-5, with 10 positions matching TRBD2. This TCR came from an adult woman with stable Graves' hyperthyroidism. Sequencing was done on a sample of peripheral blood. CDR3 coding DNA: TGCAGTGCTTCTAGCGGGAGTATTGAGACCCAGTACTTC. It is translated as CSASSGSIETQYF.